This T cell receptor beta chain was captured by sequencing in a study of tumor-infiltrating lymphocytes in primary liver carcinoma. Overall study results and limits: Reduced overlap was seen in tumor-adjacent and tumor-blood pairs versus tumor region pairs. Only about 8-24% of top clones were detected in each of the five tumor regions.

The CDR3 has 15 amino acids. Germline V gene lookup returns CDR1 MGHRA and CDR2 YSYEKL. With respect to this clonotype: Its antigen is unidentified. The junction does not match germline at one end; this may be a read error.

Unsorted bulk tissue of about 18-34 mg yielded co-extracted RNA and DNA. No patient had received treatment, and all had chronic HBV infection. There were five separate regions sampled from each tumor. A constant-region primer served to make TCR beta cDNA from about 0.5 ug total RNA. Slightly modified ARM-PCR, run as three nested multiplex PCR rounds, produced the TCR beta libraries. Amplification in the first two PCR rounds was performed using TRBV1-TRBV30 forward primers and a C-beta reverse primer for about 10 cycles each. TCRdb reanalysed the multiplex PCR reads using MiXCR and keeps one entry per CDR3 protein. The sample records about 190,000 distinct CDR3 sequences, just under 85% being singletons.

V gene TRBV4-1 combines with J gene TRBJ1-5, with D perhaps matching TRBD1 (5 bases). The TCR comes from a man aged 35 to 55 with primary liver carcinoma and hepatitis B virus infection. Sequenced sample: tumor tissue from primary liver carcinoma. This CDR3 is CACSPMEGTNQPRHF. In DNA form, the CDR3 reads TGCGCCTGCAGTCCCATGGAGGGGACCAATCAGCCCCGGCATTTT.